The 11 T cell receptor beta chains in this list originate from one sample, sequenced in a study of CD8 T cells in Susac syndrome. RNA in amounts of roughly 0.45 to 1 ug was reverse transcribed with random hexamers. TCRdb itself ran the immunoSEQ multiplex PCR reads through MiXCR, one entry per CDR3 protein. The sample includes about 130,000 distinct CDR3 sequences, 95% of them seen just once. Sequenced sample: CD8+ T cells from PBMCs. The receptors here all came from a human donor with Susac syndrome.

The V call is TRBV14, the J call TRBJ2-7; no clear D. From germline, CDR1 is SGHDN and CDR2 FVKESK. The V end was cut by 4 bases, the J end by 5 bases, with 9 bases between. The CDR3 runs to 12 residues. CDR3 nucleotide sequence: TGTGCCAGCAGCCGACCCTATAACGAGCAGTACTTC. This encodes CASSRPYNEQYF.

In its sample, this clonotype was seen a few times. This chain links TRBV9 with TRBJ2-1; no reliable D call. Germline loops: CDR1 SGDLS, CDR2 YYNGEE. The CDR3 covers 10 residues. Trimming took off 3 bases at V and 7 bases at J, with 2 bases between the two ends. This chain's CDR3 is CASSGNEQFF. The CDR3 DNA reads TGTGCCAGCAGCGGTAATGAGCAGTTCTTC.

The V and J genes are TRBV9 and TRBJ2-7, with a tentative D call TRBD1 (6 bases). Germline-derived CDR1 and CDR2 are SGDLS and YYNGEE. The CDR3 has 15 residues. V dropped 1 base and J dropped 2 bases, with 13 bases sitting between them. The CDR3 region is CASSVYPGTPYEQYF. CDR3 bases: TGTGCCAGCAGCGTATATCCCGGGACACCCTACGAGCAGTACTTC.

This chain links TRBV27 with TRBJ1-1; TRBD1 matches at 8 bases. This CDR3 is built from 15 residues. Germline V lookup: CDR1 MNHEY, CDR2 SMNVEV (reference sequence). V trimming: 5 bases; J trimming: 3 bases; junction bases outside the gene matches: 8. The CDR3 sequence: CASSPDQGAHTEAFF. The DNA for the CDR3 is TGTGCCAGCAGTCCCGATCAGGGGGCGCACACTGAAGCTTTCTTT.

CDR3 DNA sequence: TGCGCCAGCAGCCAGGACCCGGGACAGGGGAATGAGCAGTTCTTC. This encodes CASSQDPGQGNEQFF. The chain couples TRBV4-1 to TRBJ2-1; TRBD1 matches at 10 bases. This CDR3 contains 15 residues. Losses at the gene ends were 3 bases for V and 7 bases for J; bases not matched to a gene: 6. Germline CDR1 is MGHRA and CDR2 is YSYEKL.

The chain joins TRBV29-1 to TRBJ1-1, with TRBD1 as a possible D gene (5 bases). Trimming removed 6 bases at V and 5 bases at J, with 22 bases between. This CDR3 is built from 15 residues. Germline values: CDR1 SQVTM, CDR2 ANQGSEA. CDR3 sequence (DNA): TGCAGCGTCCTTCACGGGGCCCCCGGAGGAACTGAAGCTTTCTTT. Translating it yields CSVLHGAPGGTEAFF.

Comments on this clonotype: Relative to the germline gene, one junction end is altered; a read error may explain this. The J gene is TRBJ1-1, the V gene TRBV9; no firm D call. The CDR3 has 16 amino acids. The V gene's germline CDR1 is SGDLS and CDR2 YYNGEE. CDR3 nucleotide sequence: TGTGCCAGCAGCGTAAGTAACCTTGAACTGAACACTGAAGCCTTCTTT. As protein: CASSVSNLELNTEAFF.

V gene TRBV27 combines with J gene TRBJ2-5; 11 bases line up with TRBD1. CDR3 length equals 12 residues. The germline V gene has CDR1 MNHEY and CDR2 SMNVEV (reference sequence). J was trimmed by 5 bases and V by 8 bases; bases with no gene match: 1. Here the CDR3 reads CASGTGGETQYF. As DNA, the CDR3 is TGTGCCAGCGGGACAGGGGGGGAGACCCAGTACTTC.

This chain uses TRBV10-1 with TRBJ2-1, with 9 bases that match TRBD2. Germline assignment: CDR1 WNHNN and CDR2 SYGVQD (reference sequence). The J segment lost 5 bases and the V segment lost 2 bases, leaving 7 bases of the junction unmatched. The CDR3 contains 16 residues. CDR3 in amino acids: CASSEDGGLAHNEQFF. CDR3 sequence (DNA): TGCGCCAGCAGTGAGGATGGGGGACTAGCTCACAATGAGCAGTTCTTC.

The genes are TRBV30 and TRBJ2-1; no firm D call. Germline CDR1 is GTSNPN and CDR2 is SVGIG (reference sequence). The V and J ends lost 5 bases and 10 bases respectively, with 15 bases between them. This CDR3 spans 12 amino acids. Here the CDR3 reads CAWDSQTEEQFF. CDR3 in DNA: TGTGCCTGGGACTCTCAAACGGAGGAGCAGTTCTTC.

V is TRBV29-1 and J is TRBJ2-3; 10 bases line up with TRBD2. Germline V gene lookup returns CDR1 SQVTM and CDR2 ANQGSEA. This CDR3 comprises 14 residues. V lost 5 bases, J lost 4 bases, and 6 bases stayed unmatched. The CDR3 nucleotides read TGCAGCGTTAAGCGGGAGGGTAATGCAGATACGCAGTATTTT. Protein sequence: CSVKREGNADTQYF.